This T cell receptor (beta chain) comes out of a study of blood T cell repertoires in COVID-19. Data came from immunoSEQ multiplex PCR; TCRdb stores just in-frame clones and leaves some out. The sample records some 170,000 clones, 81% being singletons. Trimming took 6 bases from V and 7 from J, leaving 13 bases between them. Germline-derived CDR1 and CDR2 are MNHEY and SVGAGI. The CDR3 runs 13 residues. The chain employs TRBV6-5 and TRBJ1-5, with D possibly matching TRBD1 (6 bases). The TCR originated in a woman in her thirties or forties with COVID-19, enrolled during active disease. The sample taken for sequencing was peripheral blood. The CDR3 DNA reads as TGTGCCAGCAGAATACAGGGTGAGCAGCCCCAGCATTTT. This sequence encodes CASRIQGEQPQHF.